This TCR beta chain was sequenced during a study of blood T cell repertoires in COVID-19 (dated by TCRdb to the early 2020s). Background for the entire study: Samples covering the acute and convalescent phases of COVID-19 were provided by collaborators in the United States, Italy and Spain. The prospective study material was composed of cDNA or gDNA derived from T cells, B-cell-depleted T cells, or PBMCs. Deeply sampled blood TCRbeta repertoires from subjects exposed to, actively infected with, or recovered from COVID-19 were included in the dataset. The repertoires were released in a freely available public database meant as a resource for research on the immune response to SARS-CoV-2. The samples were drawn from the first 160 participants of the ongoing ImmuneRACE study and from some 1,300 subjects provided by 6 global collaborators. Sample metadata almost always included a de-identified subject ID, COVID-19 status, age in years and sex. HLA class I and class II types, where available, came from metadata supplied by the sample provider rather than from assay-based typing.

Whole blood was collected in K2EDTA tubes by collaborating institutions according to the institutions' own protocols. For TCRbeta analysis, collaborators shipped samples as frozen whole blood, isolated PBMCs, or DNA extracted from either of those sample types. This clone came up once. The antigen this receptor binds is unknown. No clone much larger than this one lies a single base away; base qualities are absent. What the work shows at the level of the full study, not this receptor alone: The amount of clinical and demographic metadata varied by source and participant and was provided uncurated.

The germline V gene (reference sequence) sets CDR1 to LNHDA and CDR2 to SQIVND. From the cysteine through the phenylalanine, the CDR3 covers 13 amino acids. Solely the CDR3 DNA is kept, with 39 bases framed from the first base. Trimming removed 8 bases from V and 9 bases from J, leaving 14 bases between the germline ends. The immunoSEQ Assay, a bias-controlled multiplex PCR, was used to amplify TCRbeta CDR3 regions from genomic DNA. The original pipeline was this. The number of nucleated cells in each sample was estimated from the amplification of reference gene primers within the assay. To quantify the absolute abundance of each unique TCRbeta CDR3 rearrangement, sequence reads were collapsed and filtered. For each sample, productive Simpson clonality was calculated by taking the square root of Simpson's diversity index across productive rearrangements. Entries here come from immuneACCESS through TCRdb and include only in-frame sequences with V and J called. Some clones fail to appear in such tables; in the studies checked, an unresolved V gene covers under half of the shortfall, and the cause of the remainder is unknown. V, J and clone size were drawn from that table, and D and trimming were deduced from the DNA. The sample table holds about 42,000 clones, of which roughly 92% were seen once. Under 9.5% of the sample goes to the ten largest clones.

The clonotype originates from a man aged 50-59 years with active COVID-19. The chain employs TRBV19 and TRBJ1-6, with the D gene too uncertain to name. Sequenced input: peripheral blood. The base sequence is TGTGCCAGTGCCGCGGGGTTTAGTTCACCCCTCCACTTT. Its translation reads: CASAAGFSSPLHF.